This T cell receptor beta chain was profiled in a study of blood T cell repertoires in COVID-19. Study in general: T cells, B-cell-depleted T cells, or PBMCs provided the cDNA or gDNA that served as material.

Sequenced by immunoSEQ multiplex PCR; TCRdb stores in-frame clones only, minus some. The data show fewer than 100,000 clones, 80% to 90% seen once. Germline CDR1 is MGHRA and CDR2 is YSYEKL. Trimming took 1 base from V and 5 from J; bases not matched to a gene: 4. The CDR3 sequence is 15 residues long. This TCR came from a man in his fifties or sixties with acute or convalescent COVID-19. V is TRBV4-1 and J is TRBJ2-5, with 10 bases lining up with TRBD2. The sample comprised peripheral blood. The CDR3 protein is CASSQASGRVETQYF. DNA of the CDR3: TGCGCCAGCAGCCAAGCGAGCGGGAGGGTGGAGACCCAGTACTTC.